This T cell receptor beta chain was sequenced during a study of T-cell memory formation after mild COVID-19. The CDR3 is made up of 14 amino acids. Between the trimmed V and J ends, which lost 0 bases and 0 bases, there was a span of 8 bases. Germline CDR1 and CDR2: SQVTM and ANQGSEA. This clonotype showed up many times. TCRdb reanalysed the 5' RACE reads using MiXCR and keeps one entry per CDR3 protein. Of about 150,000 distinct CDR3 sequences listed, about 28% are singletons. The chain carries TRBV29-1 and TRBJ2-5; D assignment may be TRBD1 or TRBD2 (5 bases each). The receptor's source is an adult woman who had mild COVID-19 (a few samples of this study predate the infection). Cell type and time point are not known. The specimen was PBMCs or a T cell subset sorted from them (not recorded which). The CDR3 nucleotides read TGCAGCGTTGAAGATTGGGGGTACCAAGAGACCCAGTACTTC. This codes for CSVEDWGYQETQYF.